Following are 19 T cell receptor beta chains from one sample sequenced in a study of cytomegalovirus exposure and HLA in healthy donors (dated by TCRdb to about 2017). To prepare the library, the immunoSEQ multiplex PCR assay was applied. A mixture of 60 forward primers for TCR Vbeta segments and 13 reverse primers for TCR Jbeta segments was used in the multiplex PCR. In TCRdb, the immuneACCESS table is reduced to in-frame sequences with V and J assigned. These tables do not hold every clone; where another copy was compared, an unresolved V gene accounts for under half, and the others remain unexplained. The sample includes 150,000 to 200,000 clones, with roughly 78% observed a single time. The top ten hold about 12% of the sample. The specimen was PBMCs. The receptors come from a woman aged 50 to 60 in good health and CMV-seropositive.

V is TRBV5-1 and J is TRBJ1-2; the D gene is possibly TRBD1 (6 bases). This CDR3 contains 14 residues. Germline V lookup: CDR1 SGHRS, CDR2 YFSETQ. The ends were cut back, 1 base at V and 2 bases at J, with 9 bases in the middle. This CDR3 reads CASSLFTGNYGYTF. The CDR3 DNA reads TGCGCCAGCAGCTTGTTTACAGGGAACTATGGCTACACCTTC.

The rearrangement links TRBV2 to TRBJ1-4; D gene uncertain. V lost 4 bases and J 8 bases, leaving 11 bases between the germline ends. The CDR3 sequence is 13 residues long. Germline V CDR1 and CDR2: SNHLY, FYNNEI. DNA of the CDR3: TGTGCCAGCAGTGGTGGCTTGAAAGAAAAACTGTTTTTT. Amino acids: CASSGGLKEKLFF. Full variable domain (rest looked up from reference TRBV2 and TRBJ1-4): EPEVTQTPSHQVTQMGQEVILRCVPISNHLYFYWYRQILGQKVEFLVSFYNNEISEKSEIFDDQFSVERPDGSNFTLKIRSTKLEDSAMYFCASSGGLKEKLFFGSGTQLSVL.

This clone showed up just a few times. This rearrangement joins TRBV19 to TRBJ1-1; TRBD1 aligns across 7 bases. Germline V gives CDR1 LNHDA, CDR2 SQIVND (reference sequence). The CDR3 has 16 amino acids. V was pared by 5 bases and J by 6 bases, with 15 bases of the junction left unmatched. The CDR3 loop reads CASSFASGQRNPEAFF. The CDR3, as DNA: TGTGCCAGTAGTTTCGCATCGGGACAGCGCAACCCTGAAGCTTTCTTT.

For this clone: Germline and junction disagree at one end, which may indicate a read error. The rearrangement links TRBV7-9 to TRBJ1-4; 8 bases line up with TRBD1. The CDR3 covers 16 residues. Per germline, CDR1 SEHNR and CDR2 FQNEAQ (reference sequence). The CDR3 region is CSSSFGGGRGREKLFF. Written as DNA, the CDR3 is TGTTCCAGCAGCTTCGGGGGAGGCAGGGGGCGCGAAAAACTGTTTTTT.

Here the CDR3 DNA reads TGTGCCACTGCGGATTCCATCAATCAGCCCCAGCATTTT. This sequence encodes CATADSINQPQHF. The chain combines TRBV19 with TRBJ1-5; no clear D gene. V gave up 10 bases and J gave up 3 bases, with 13 bases separating them. The CDR3 loop spans 13 amino acids. CDR1 and CDR2 (germline): LNHDA, SQIVND (reference sequence).

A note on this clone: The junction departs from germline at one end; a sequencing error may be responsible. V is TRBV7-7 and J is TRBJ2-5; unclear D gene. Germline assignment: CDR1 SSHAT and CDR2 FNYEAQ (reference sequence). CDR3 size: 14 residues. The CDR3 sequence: CASSLMLGVETQYF. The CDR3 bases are TGTGCTAGCAGCTTAATGCTGGGCGTTGAGACCCAGTACTTC.

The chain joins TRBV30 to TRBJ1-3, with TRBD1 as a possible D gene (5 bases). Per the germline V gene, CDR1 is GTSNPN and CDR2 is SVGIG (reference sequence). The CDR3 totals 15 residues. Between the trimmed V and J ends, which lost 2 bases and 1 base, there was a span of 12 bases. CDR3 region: CAWSYGRVSGNTIYF. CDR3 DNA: TGTGCCTGGAGTTACGGCAGGGTGTCTGGAAACACCATATATTTT. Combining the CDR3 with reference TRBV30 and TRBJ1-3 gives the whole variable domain SQTIHQWPATLVQPVGSPLSLECTVEGTSNPNLYWYRQAAGRGLQLLFYSVGIGQISSEVPQNLSASRPQDRQFILSSKKLLLSDSGFYLCAWSYGRVSGNTIYFGEGSWLTVV.

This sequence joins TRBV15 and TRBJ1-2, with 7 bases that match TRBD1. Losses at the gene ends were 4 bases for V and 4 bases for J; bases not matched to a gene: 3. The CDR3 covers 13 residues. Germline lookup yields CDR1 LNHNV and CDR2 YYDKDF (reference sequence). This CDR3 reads CATSMWDSYGYTF. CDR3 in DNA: TGTGCCACCAGCATGTGGGACAGCTATGGCTACACCTTC.

In DNA, the CDR3 is TGTGCCAGCGCAGGGGGCCCCGAGCAGTACTTC. Its protein is CASAGGPEQYF. V and J are TRBV27 and TRBJ2-7; 8 bases are a match to TRBD1. The CDR3 runs 11 residues. The junction had 3 bases not matched to a gene; V was cut back by 8 bases and J by 6 bases. From germline, CDR1 is MNHEY and CDR2 SMNVEV (reference sequence).

The CDR3 DNA reads as TGTGCCAGCAGTGAAAGAAAGGACGGGACAGGGGGCTTTTTTAGCAATCAGCCCCAGCATTTT. It codes for CASSERKDGTGGFFSNQPQHF. The chain uses TRBV6-1 and TRBJ1-5, with 12 bases that match TRBD1. This CDR3 is built from 21 residues. Germline CDR1 reads MNHNS; CDR2 reads SASEGT. The junction had 14 bases not matched to a gene; V was cut back by 2 bases and J by 0 bases.

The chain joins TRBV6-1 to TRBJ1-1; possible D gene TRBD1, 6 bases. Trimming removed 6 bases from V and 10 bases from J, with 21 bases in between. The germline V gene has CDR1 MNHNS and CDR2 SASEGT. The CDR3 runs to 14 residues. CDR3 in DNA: TGTGCCAGCAGCCTTCCAACAGGAGACAGGAGAGCTTTCTTT. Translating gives CASSLPTGDRRAFF.

The CDR3 loop is CASSEPPGGQSSYEQYF. The CDR3 nucleotides are TGTGCCAGCAGTGAACCCCCGGGGGGGCAGAGCTCCTACGAGCAGTACTTC. This chain connects TRBV25-1 to TRBJ2-7, with 8 bases identical to TRBD2. This CDR3 has 17 amino acids. V trimming: 2 bases; J trimming: 0 bases; junction bases outside the gene matches: 9. CDR1 is MGHDK and CDR2 is SYGVNS in the germline V gene.

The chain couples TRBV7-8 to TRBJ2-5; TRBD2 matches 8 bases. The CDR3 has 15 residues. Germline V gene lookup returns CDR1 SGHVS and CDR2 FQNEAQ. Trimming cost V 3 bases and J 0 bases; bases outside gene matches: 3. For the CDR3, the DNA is TGTGCCAGCAGCTTGAGCGGGGGCTACCAAGAGACCCAGTACTTC. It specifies CASSLSGGYQETQYF.

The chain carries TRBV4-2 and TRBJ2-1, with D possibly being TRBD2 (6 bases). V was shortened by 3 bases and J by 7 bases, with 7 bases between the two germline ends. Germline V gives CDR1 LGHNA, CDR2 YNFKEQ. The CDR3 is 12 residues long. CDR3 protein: CASSQTRNEQFF. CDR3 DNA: TGTGCCAGCAGCCAGACTAGAAATGAGCAGTTCTTC.

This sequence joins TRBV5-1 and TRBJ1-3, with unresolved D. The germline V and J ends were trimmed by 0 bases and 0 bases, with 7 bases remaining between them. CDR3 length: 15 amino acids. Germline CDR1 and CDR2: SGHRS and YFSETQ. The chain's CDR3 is CASSLDPVSGNTIYF. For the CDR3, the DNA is TGCGCCAGCAGCTTGGATCCGGTCTCTGGAAACACCATATATTTT. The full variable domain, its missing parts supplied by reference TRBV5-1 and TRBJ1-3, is KAGVTQTPRYLIKTRGQQVTLSCSPISGHRSVSWYQQTPGQGLQFLFEYFSETQRNKGNFPGRFSGRQFSNSRSEMNVSTLELGDSALYLCASSLDPVSGNTIYFGEGSWLTVV.

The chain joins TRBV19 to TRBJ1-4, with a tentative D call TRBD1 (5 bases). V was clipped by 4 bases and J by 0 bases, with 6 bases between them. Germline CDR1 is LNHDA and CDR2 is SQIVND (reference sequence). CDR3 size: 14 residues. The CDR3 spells CASSTDTTNEKLFF. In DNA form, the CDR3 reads TGTGCCAGTAGTACGGACACAACTAATGAAAAACTGTTTTTT.

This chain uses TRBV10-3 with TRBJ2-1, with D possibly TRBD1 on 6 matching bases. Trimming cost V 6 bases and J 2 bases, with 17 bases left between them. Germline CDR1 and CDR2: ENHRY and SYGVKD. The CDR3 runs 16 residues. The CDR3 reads CAISDPGVSPYNEQFF. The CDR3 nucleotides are TGTGCCATCAGCGATCCAGGGGTTTCTCCCTACAATGAGCAGTTCTTC.

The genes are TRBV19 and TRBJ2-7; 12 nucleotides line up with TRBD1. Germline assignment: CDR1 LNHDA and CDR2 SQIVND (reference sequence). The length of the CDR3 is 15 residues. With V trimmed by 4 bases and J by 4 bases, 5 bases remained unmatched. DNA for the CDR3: TGTGCCAGTAGTAGCCCGGGACAGGGGGCGTACGAGCAGTACTTC. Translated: CASSSPGQGAYEQYF.

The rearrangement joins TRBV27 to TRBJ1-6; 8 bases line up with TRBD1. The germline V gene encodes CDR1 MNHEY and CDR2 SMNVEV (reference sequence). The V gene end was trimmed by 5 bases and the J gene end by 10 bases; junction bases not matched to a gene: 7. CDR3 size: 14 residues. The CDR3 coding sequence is TGTGCCAGCAGTCCAGGGGGCGGGGGCTCACCCCTCCACTTT. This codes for CASSPGGGGSPLHF.